This entry lists 21 T cell receptor beta chains sequenced from one sample in a study of T cells in Graves' hyperthyroidism and ophthalmopathy. Amplified TCR beta CDR3 regions came from RNA transcripts. With the HTBI primer set, the TCR CDR3 went through a first round of RT-PCR. Via MiXCR, TCRdb re-called the multiplex PCR reads, giving one row per CDR3 protein. The sample holds 250,000 or so distinct CDR3 sequences, about 14% seen once. Sequenced material: blood. Every receptor here comes from a woman aged 40-49 years with Graves' hyperthyroidism that later progressed to Graves' ophthalmopathy.

This sequence joins TRBV28 and TRBJ2-1; the match to TRBD2 covers 13 bases. CDR1 and CDR2 (germline): MDHEN, SYDVKM. The CDR3 extends over 19 amino acids. J gave up 4 bases and V 4 bases, and 13 bases lay outside the gene matches. DNA of the CDR3: TGTGCCAGCAGTTCCCGACTAGCGGGAGGTCCGCTTCGTTACAATGAGCAGTTCTTC. Translated: CASSSRLAGGPLRYNEQFF.

On this clonotype itself: This sequence may be a read error, since a much larger clone differs from it by one base. The rearrangement joins TRBV10-3 to TRBJ1-2; 10 nucleotides match TRBD1. CDR3 length: 14 residues. V gave up 6 bases and J gave up 8 bases; unmatched junction bases: 9. The germline V gene encodes CDR1 ENHRY and CDR2 SYGVKD. The CDR3 protein is CAIRTGTGEEGYTF. Written as DNA, the CDR3 is TGTGCCATCAGGACCGGGACAGGGGAAGAGGGCTACACCTTC.

This clonotype has more than one count but fewer than ten. The chain has TRBV4-2 and TRBJ2-5; D unclear. The CDR3 length is 13 residues. CDR1 and CDR2 from the germline V gene are LGHNA and YNFKEQ. The ends were cut back, 1 base at V and 5 bases at J, with 8 bases in the middle. CDR3 DNA: TGTGCCAGCAGCCAAGGGGGTTTGGAGACCCAGTACTTC. Its translation is CASSQGGLETQYF.

This rearrangement joins TRBV18 to TRBJ2-7, with TRBD1 matching 7 bases. Germline CDR1 and CDR2: KGHSH and LQKENI. Germline trimming cut 5 bases from V and 3 bases from J; bases unmatched to any gene: 7. The CDR3 has 14 amino acids. CDR3 DNA sequence: TGTGCCAGCTCAAGACAGGGTGAACACTACGAGCAGTACTTC. This sequence encodes CASSRQGEHYEQYF.

Many counts were recorded for this clonotype. The chain links TRBV19 to TRBJ2-1, with D uncertain. Trimming took 1 base from V and 2 from J, leaving 12 bases between them. The CDR3 runs 16 residues. CDR1 and CDR2 (germline): LNHDA, SQIVND (reference sequence). In nucleotides, the CDR3 is TGTGCCAGTAGTATAGCGGCAGCAACTCCCTACAATGAGCAGTTCTTC. Its translation: CASSIAAATPYNEQFF.

This clonotype was detected many times. The gene calls are TRBV15 and TRBJ1-4; tentatively, D is TRBD1 (5 bases). The germline gives CDR1 LNHNV, CDR2 YYDKDF (reference sequence). This CDR3 is built from 14 residues. Trimming removed 2 bases at V and 3 bases at J, with 7 bases between. This CDR3 is CATSRQTANEKLFF. CDR3 nucleotide sequence: TGTGCCACCAGCAGACAGACAGCTAATGAAAAACTGTTTTTT.

The chain carries TRBV2 and TRBJ2-1, with 10 nucleotides matching TRBD2. The germline V gene encodes CDR1 SNHLY and CDR2 FYNNEI. The V segment lost 6 bases and the J segment 4 bases; nucleotides outside the gene matches: 6. The CDR3 consists of 15 residues. The DNA for the CDR3 is TGTGCCAGCAGCGGGGGACTAGCGCGTTACAATGAGCAGTTCTTC. It yields the protein CASSGGLARYNEQFF. Based on the CDR3 plus reference TRBV2 and TRBJ2-1, the full variable domain is EPEVTQTPSHQVTQMGQEVILRCVPISNHLYFYWYRQILGQKVEFLVSFYNNEISEKSEIFDDQFSVERPDGSNFTLKIRSTKLEDSAMYFCASSGGLARYNEQFFGPGTRLTVL.

This clonotype was detected ten times or more. The chain is built from TRBV5-1 and TRBJ1-2; tentatively, D is TRBD1 (5 bases). The germline gives CDR1 SGHRS, CDR2 YFSETQ. V lost 4 bases, J lost 4 bases, and 14 bases lay in between. This CDR3 has 14 residues. The CDR3, as DNA: TGCGCCAGCAGCCGAGCGGGGGGTAGCTATGGCTACACCTTC. This encodes CASSRAGGSYGYTF. The variable domain in full, with the rest retrieved from reference TRBV5-1 and TRBJ1-2, is KAGVTQTPRYLIKTRGQQVTLSCSPISGHRSVSWYQQTPGQGLQFLFEYFSETQRNKGNFPGRFSGRQFSNSRSEMNVSTLELGDSALYLCASSRAGGSYGYTFGSGTRLTVV.

This clonotype was observed many times. The chain carries TRBV28 and TRBJ2-2; D call uncertain. The CDR3 has 16 residues. V was shortened by 6 bases and J by 1 base, with 15 bases between the two germline ends. Germline CDR1 reads MDHEN; CDR2 reads SYDVKM. CDR3 nucleotide sequence: TGTGCCAGCAGCCTACACGAAGGCATGAACACCGGGGAGCTGTTTTTT. This translates into CASSLHEGMNTGELFF.

The chain has TRBV3-1 and TRBJ2-1; a weak D match, TRBD2 (5 bases). V shed 2 bases and J shed 3 bases, with 11 bases lying between them. Germline CDR1 LGHDT, CDR2 YNNKEL (reference sequence). CDR3 length: 15 residues. The chain's CDR3 is CASSQSGVGYNEQFF. CDR3 coding DNA: TGTGCCAGCAGCCAAAGCGGAGTCGGCTACAATGAGCAGTTCTTC.

This clonotype came up many times. V is TRBV12-3 or TRBV12-4 and J is TRBJ2-7; 11 positions agree with TRBD2. CDR3 length: 16 amino acids. With V trimmed by 6 bases and J by 0 bases, 7 bases remained unmatched. This chain's CDR3 is CASSSKGTSGSYEQYF. For the CDR3, the DNA is TGTGCCAGCAGCTCTAAGGGGACTAGCGGCTCCTACGAGCAGTACTTC.

The chain couples TRBV12-3 or TRBV12-4 to TRBJ2-3, with 8 bases matching TRBD2. The CDR3 has 16 amino acids. The trim removed 3 bases at V and 5 bases at J, leaving 10 bases unmatched. The CDR3 coding sequence is TGTGCCAGCAGTTTCGTGAGCGGGAGTGAGGGAGATACGCAGTATTTT. It codes for CASSFVSGSEGDTQYF.

This clonotype was found many times. This rearrangement joins TRBV5-1 to TRBJ2-7; D not certain. Germline CDR1 reads SGHRS; CDR2 reads YFSETQ. V dropped 5 bases and J dropped 3 bases, with 15 bases sitting between them. The CDR3 loop spans 14 amino acids. CDR3 bases: TGCGCCAGCAGTTTCGGGCTCGTGCACTACGAGCAGTACTTC. It encodes CASSFGLVHYEQYF. The full variable domain, with the rest looked up from reference TRBV5-1 and TRBJ2-7, is KAGVTQTPRYLIKTRGQQVTLSCSPISGHRSVSWYQQTPGQGLQFLFEYFSETQRNKGNFPGRFSGRQFSNSRSEMNVSTLELGDSALYLCASSFGLVHYEQYFGPGTRLTVT.

This clonotype was counted at least ten times. CDR3: CAISESAGHTDTQYF. As DNA, the CDR3 is TGTGCCATCAGTGAGTCGGCAGGTCATACAGATACGCAGTATTTT. This chain links TRBV10-3 with TRBJ2-3; no clear D gene. V lost 0 bases and J 3 bases, leaving 10 bases between the germline ends. Germline V gene sequence: CDR1 ENHRY, CDR2 SYGVKD. The CDR3 extends over 15 amino acids.

In this sample, this clonotype turned up a few times. V is TRBV7-2 and J is TRBJ1-5; D remains unclear. In germline, CDR1 is SGHTA, CDR2 FQGNSA. The CDR3 runs to 14 residues. V shed 1 base and J shed 5 bases, with 9 bases lying between them. CDR3 loop: CASSLVPGYQPQHF. The CDR3 coding sequence is TGTGCCAGCAGCTTAGTGCCGGGTTATCAGCCCCAGCATTTT. The whole variable domain, filled in from reference TRBV7-2 and TRBJ1-5, reads GAGVSQSPSNKVTEKGKDVELRCDPISGHTALYWYRQSLGQGLEFLIYFQGNSAPDKSGLPSDRFSAERTGGSVSTLTIQRTQQEDSAVYLCASSLVPGYQPQHFGDGTRLSIL.

The chain combines TRBV11-2 with TRBJ2-2, with a tentative D call TRBD1 (5 bases). The end of the DNA is better explained by TRBJ1-1, so the J call may be wrong. The CDR3 is 14 amino acids. CDR1 and CDR2 from the germline V gene are SGHAT and FQNNGV. CDR3 DNA sequence: TGTGCCAGCAGCTTCGCTCGACAGTCGATGGGAGCTTTCTTT. Translated, it gives CASSFARQSMGAFF.

This clonotype was recorded once. A much larger clone is a single base away; this may be a read error. The chain employs TRBV6-1 and TRBJ1-5; no clear D gene. Germline CDR1 and CDR2: MNHNS and SASEGT. There are 13 residues in the CDR3. Trimming shortened V by 11 bases and J by 2 bases, and 13 bases separated the two germline ends. Here the CDR3 DNA reads TGTGCCTGCGCTATTAGGGGCAATCAGCCCCAGCATTTT. Translating it yields CACAIRGNQPQHF.

This clonotype has ten or more counts. This chain links TRBV10-3 with TRBJ2-1; the match to TRBD1 covers 7 bases. The CDR3 extends over 14 amino acids. With V trimmed by 6 bases and J by 6 bases, 8 bases remained unmatched. Looked up from germline, CDR1 is ENHRY and CDR2 is SYGVKD. The chain's CDR3 is CAISPGQEGNEQFF. The CDR3 bases are TGTGCCATCAGCCCTGGACAGGAAGGCAATGAGCAGTTCTTC.

This clonotype occurred a few times. The chain's CDR3 is CASTGTDNYGYTF. The CDR3 nucleotides read TGTGCCAGTACCGGGACAGACAACTATGGCTACACCTTC. The J gene is TRBJ1-2, the V gene TRBV19, with 7 bases fitting TRBD1. CDR3 length: 13 amino acids. After removal of 7 bases from V and 2 bases from J, the junction contained 4 bases not matched to a gene. CDR1 and CDR2 (germline): LNHDA, SQIVND (reference sequence). Full variable domain (remainder filled in from reference TRBV19 and TRBJ1-2): DGGITQSPKYLFRKEGQNVTLSCEQNLNHDAMYWYRQDPGQGLRLIYYSQIVNDFQKGDIAEGYSVSREKKESFPLTVTSAQKNPTAFYLCASTGTDNYGYTFGSGTRLTVV.

The V gene is TRBV20-1, the J gene TRBJ2-7, with 10 nucleotides matching TRBD1. Unmatched junction bases numbered 9, after V lost 1 base and J lost 3 bases. Per the germline V gene, CDR1 is DFQATT and CDR2 is SNEGSKA (reference sequence). CDR3 length equals 16 residues. CDR3 sequence (DNA): TGCAGTGCTAGAGCCGCACCGGGACAGGGGAACTACGAGCAGTACTTC. It encodes CSARAAPGQGNYEQYF.

This clonotype was picked up many times. The J gene is TRBJ2-1, the V gene TRBV9; 7 bases match TRBD2. The CDR3 contains 14 residues. The V gene end was trimmed by 5 bases and the J gene end by 4 bases; junction bases not matched to a gene: 6. Per the germline V gene, CDR1 is SGDLS and CDR2 is YYNGEE. CDR3 loop: CASSSSGGYNEQFF. Here the CDR3 DNA reads TGTGCCAGCAGTTCTAGCGGAGGTTACAATGAGCAGTTCTTC.